This T cell receptor beta chain came from a study of beta chain features in type 1 diabetes. Overall study context: Cell yields, gender and age were comparable in patients and healthy donors.

CDR1 and CDR2 (germline): WNHNN, SYGVQD (reference sequence). V was clipped by 0 bases and J by 4 bases, with 6 bases between them. The CDR3 totals 13 residues. Sequenced material consisted of expressed TCRB transcripts (all of the isolated RNA was reverse transcribed). The repertoire was sequenced with immunoSEQ multiplex PCR; TCRdb's copy has only in-frame clones and lacks some. The profile shows roughly 41,000 clones, around 49% of them singletons. Whole-study findings and limits: Sequencing from cDNA could over-represent high-TCR-expressing cells. Within the patient group, naive, central memory and Treg TCRB repertoires appeared more similar to each other than within healthy donors.

Regarding this clone: Its antigen is still unknown.

Cell sorting via CD45RO/CCR7/CD25/CD127/CD95/CD27 was performed to obtain CD4+ naive, central memory, regulatory and stem cell-like memory cells. The chain combines TRBV10-1 with TRBJ1-2, with a tentative D call TRBD1 (6 bases). This sequence originates from a woman aged 18-30 years in good health. Sequenced: central memory CD4+ T cells from blood. The CDR3 loop reads CASSESGGYGYTF. The CDR3 DNA reads as TGCGCCAGCAGTGAGTCAGGGGGCTATGGCTACACCTTC.